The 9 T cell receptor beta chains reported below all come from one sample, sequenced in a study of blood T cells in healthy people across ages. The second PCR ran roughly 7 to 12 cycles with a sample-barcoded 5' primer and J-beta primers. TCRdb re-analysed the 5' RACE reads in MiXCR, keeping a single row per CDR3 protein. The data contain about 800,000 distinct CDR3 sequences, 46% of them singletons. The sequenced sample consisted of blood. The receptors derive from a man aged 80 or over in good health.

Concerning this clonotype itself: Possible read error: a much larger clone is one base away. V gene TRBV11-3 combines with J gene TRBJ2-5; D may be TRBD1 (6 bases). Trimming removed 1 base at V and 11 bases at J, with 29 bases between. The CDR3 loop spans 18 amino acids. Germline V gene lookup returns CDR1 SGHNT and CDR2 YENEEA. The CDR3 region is CASSLAISQGKLYNEQYF. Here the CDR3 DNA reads TGTGCCAGCAGCTTAGCCATAAGCCAGGGGAAACTTTACAATGAGCAGTACTTC. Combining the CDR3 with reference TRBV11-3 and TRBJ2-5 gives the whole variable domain EAGVVQSPRYKIIEKKQPVAFWCNPISGHNTLYWYLQNLGQGPELLIRYENEEAVDDSQLPKDRFSAERLKGVDSTLKIQPAELGDSAVYLCASSLAISQGKLYNEQYFGPGTRLLVL.

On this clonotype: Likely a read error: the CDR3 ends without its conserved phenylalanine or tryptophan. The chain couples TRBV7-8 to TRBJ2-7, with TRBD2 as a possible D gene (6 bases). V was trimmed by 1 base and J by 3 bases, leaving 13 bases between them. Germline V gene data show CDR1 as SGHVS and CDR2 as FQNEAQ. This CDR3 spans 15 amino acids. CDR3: CASSLGVGGFYEQYL. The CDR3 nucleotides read TGTGCCAGCAGCTTAGGTGTGGGAGGATTCTACGAGCAGTACTTA.

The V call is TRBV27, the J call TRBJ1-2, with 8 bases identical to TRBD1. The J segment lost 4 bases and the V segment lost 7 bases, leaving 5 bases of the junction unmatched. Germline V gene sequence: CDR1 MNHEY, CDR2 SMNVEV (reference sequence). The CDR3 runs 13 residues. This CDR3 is CASKQGVGYGYTF. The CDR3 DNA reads TGTGCCAGCAAACAGGGGGTCGGCTATGGCTACACCTTC.

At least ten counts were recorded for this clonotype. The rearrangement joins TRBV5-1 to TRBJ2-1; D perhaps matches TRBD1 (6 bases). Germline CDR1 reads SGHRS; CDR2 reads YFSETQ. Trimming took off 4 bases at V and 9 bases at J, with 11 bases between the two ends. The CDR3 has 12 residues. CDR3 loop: CASSAQGLEQFF. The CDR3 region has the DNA TGCGCCAGCAGCGCCCAGGGGCTTGAGCAGTTCTTC.

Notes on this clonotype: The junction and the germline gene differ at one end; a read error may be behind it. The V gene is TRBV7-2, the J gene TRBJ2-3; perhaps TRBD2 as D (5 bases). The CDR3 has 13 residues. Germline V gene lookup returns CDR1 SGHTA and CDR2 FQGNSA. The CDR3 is CVSSSTGCDTQYF. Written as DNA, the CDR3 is TGTGTCAGCAGCTCAACGGGATGCGATACGCAGTATTTT.

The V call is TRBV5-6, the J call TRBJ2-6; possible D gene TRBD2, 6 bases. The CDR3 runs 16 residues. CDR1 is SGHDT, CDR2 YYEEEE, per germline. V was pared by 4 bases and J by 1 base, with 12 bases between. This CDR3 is CASSPWGRSGANVLTF. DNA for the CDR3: TGTGCCAGCAGCCCTTGGGGGAGGTCTGGGGCCAACGTCCTGACTTTC.

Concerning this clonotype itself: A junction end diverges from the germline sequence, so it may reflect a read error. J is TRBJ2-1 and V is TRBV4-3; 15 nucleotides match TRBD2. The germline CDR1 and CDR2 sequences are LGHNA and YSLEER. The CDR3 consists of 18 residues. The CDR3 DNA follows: TGCGCCAGCAGACAAGATTTCGGACTAGCGGGAGGGCGCAATGAGCAGTTCTTC. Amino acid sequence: CASRQDFGLAGGRNEQFF.

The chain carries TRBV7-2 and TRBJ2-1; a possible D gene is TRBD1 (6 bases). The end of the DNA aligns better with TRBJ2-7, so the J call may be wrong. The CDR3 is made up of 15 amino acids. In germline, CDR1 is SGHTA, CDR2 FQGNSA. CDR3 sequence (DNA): TGTGCCAGCAGCTTAGACAGGGCACCTTTGGATGAGCAGTACTTC. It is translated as CASSLDRAPLDEQYF.

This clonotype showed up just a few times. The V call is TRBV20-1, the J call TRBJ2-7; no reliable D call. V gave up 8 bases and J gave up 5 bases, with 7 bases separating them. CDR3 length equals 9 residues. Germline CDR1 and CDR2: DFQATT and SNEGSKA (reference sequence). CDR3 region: CSPSHEQYF. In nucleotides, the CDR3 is TGCAGTCCCAGCCACGAGCAGTACTTC.